Shown below are 6 T cell receptor beta chains from a single sample sequenced in a study of blood T cell repertoires in COVID-19. Profiling relied on immunoSEQ multiplex PCR, and the TCRdb table lists in-frame clones only, not all of them. This sample yields about 140,000 clones, of which approximately 82% are seen a single time; 1.5% to 2% belongs to the top ten. What was sequenced was peripheral blood. All receptors derive from a human donor in a cohort sampled during active COVID-19.

The sample holds one count of this clone. This chain links TRBV29-1 with TRBJ2-5; D uncertain. This CDR3 has 14 residues. V was shortened by 2 bases and J by 4 bases, with 14 bases between the two germline ends. Germline lookup yields CDR1 SQVTM and CDR2 ANQGSEA. This CDR3 is CSVEIGVLRETQYF. The DNA of the CDR3 is TGCAGCGTTGAAATAGGAGTATTAAGAGAGACCCAGTACTTC. Full variable domain (outside the CDR3, taken from reference TRBV29-1 and TRBJ2-5): SAVISQKPSRDICQRGTSLTIQCQVDSQVTMMFWYRQQPGQSLTLIATANQGSEATYESGFVIDKFPISRPNLTFSTLTVSNMSPEDSSIYLCSVEIGVLRETQYFGPGTRLLVL.

This chain connects TRBV15 to TRBJ1-1; D uncertain. The CDR3 runs to 13 residues. The germline CDR1 and CDR2 sequences are LNHNV and YYDKDF (reference sequence). V gave up 1 base and J gave up 6 bases, with 9 bases separating them. CDR3 in DNA: TGTGCCACCAGCAGAGGGGAGGGCCCTGAAGCTTTCTTT. Translated, it gives CATSRGEGPEAFF. The full variable domain, with the rest looked up from reference TRBV15 and TRBJ1-1, is DAMVIQNPRYQVTQFGKPVTLSCSQTLNHNVMYWYQQKSSQAPKLLFHYYDKDFNNEADTPDNFQSRRPNTSFCFLDIRSPGLGDTAMYLCATSRGEGPEAFFGQGTRLTVV.

The chain is built from TRBV29-1 and TRBJ2-7; D unresolved. V was clipped by 4 bases and J by 4 bases, with 14 bases between them. Per the germline V gene, CDR1 is SQVTM and CDR2 is ANQGSEA. The CDR3 runs to 13 residues. CDR3 nucleotide sequence: TGCAGCGTTGGGCACGGGTTTGCTTACGAGCAGTACTTC. Protein sequence: CSVGHGFAYEQYF.

The V and J genes are TRBV7-3 and TRBJ2-1; 15 bases align to TRBD2. The CDR3 covers 14 residues. The V and J ends lost 5 bases and 8 bases, in that order; junction bases with no gene match: 1. Germline CDR1 and CDR2: SGHTA and FQGTGA. The CDR3 coding sequence is TGTGCCAGCAGCCGGACTAGCGGGAGGGATGAGCAGTTCTTC. Translated, it gives CASSRTSGRDEQFF.

V usage is TRBV4-1 and J usage is TRBJ1-1; weak D call: TRBD1 (6 bases). V was cut by 4 bases and J by 0 bases, with 15 bases left in between. Germline V gene lookup returns CDR1 MGHRA and CDR2 YSYEKL. The CDR3 extends over 16 amino acids. CDR3 protein: CASSPHFRDMNTEAFF. In DNA form, the CDR3 reads TGCGCCAGCAGCCCTCACTTCCGGGACATGAACACTGAAGCTTTCTTT.

The gene calls are TRBV20-1 and TRBJ2-2, with D possibly being TRBD2 (6 bases). Germline assignment: CDR1 DFQATT and CDR2 SNEGSKA (reference sequence). CDR3 length: 13 residues. V lost 5 bases and J lost 5, with 12 bases in between. As DNA, the CDR3 is TGCAGTGCTGGTGGGAGGCGGACCGGGGAGCTGTTTTTT. Its protein is CSAGGRRTGELFF.